The rows below give T cell receptor beta chains drawn from one sample of a study of blood T cell repertoires in COVID-19. Profiling relied on immunoSEQ multiplex PCR, and the TCRdb table lists in-frame clones only, not all of them. The sample has about 200,000 clones, about nine tenths seen once. Source material: peripheral blood. These TCRs come from a man aged 50 or older with acute or convalescent COVID-19. Both conserved end residues are trimmed from each CDR3.

CDR3: ASSSAGSSYNEQF; J: TRBJ2-1; V: TRBV3-1/TRBV3-2
CDR3: SVERKPNYGYT; J: TRBJ1-2; V: TRBV29-1
CDR3: ASSIPRGPGNTIY; J: TRBJ1-3; V: TRBV19
CDR3: ASARDTTDTQY; J: TRBJ2-3; V: TRBV5-1
CDR3: ASRKEGPNYGYT; J: TRBJ1-2; V: TRBV19
CDR3: ASSYSLAGAAYEQY; J: TRBJ2-7; V: TRBV6-5
CDR3: ASSLIGQGKNTEAF; J: TRBJ1-1; V: TRBV5-4
CDR3: ASSIQTSDQETQY; J: TRBJ2-5; V: TRBV11-2
CDR3: ASTNPGNEKLF; J: TRBJ1-4; V: TRBV6-5
CDR3: ASRAQGDTEAF; J: TRBJ1-1; V: TRBV10-1
CDR3: ASSLPGGWGNQPQH; J: TRBJ1-5; V: TRBV5-8
CDR3: ASRNRVFAGELF; J: TRBJ2-2; V: TRBV5-8
CDR3: ASSIGLRLAGAIFYEQY; J: TRBJ2-7; V: TRBV19
CDR3: ASSQGPTSNEQF; J: TRBJ2-1; V: TRBV4-1
CDR3: ASSSRGQGQY; J: TRBJ2-3; V: TRBV7-9
CDR3: ASSFLDRDPEAF; J: TRBJ1-1; V: TRBV5-6
CDR3: ASSPGAGNNSPLH; J: TRBJ1-6; V: TRBV18
CDR3: ASSLRGDNYGYT; J: TRBJ1-2; V: TRBV5-1
CDR3: ASSFYLGLAGETQY; J: TRBJ2-5; V: TRBV7-6
CDR3: ASSWGPYGSNYGYT; J: TRBJ1-2; V: TRBV27
CDR3: ASSPPGQGTDTQY; J: TRBJ2-3; V: TRBV4-1
CDR3: AIREAQSGNYGYT; J: TRBJ1-2; V: TRBV10-3
CDR3: ASSQGGVTGYT; J: TRBJ1-2; V: TRBV3-1/TRBV3-2
CDR3: ASSLDRGRDYEQY; J: TRBJ2-7; V: TRBV11-2
CDR3: ASSPQGAGYGYT; J: TRBJ1-2; V: TRBV5-1
CDR3: ASSAQGSEQY; J: TRBJ2-7; V: TRBV7-6
CDR3: ASNPGTANSPLH; J: TRBJ1-6; V: TRBV28
CDR3: ASSPTGNTEAF; J: TRBJ1-1; V: TRBV5-4
CDR3: ACDPSGAGLVGYT; J: TRBJ1-2; V: TRBV30
CDR3: ASSQLSSGLAAATQY; J: TRBJ2-5; V: TRBV3-1/TRBV3-2
CDR3: ASSMGGAANEKLF; J: TRBJ1-4; V: TRBV19
CDR3: ASSFPGNNQPQH; J: TRBJ1-5; V: TRBV11-2
CDR3: ASSYSGAPITGELF; J: TRBJ2-2; V: TRBV11-3
CDR3: ASSQGIQGAYEQY; J: TRBJ2-7; V: TRBV3-1/TRBV3-2
CDR3: ASSPAGTPIRTDTQY; J: TRBJ2-3; V: TRBV7-8
CDR3: ASNWGQGSSPLH; J: TRBJ1-6; V: TRBV2
CDR3: ASSRDRVSNQPQH; J: TRBJ1-5; V: TRBV6-5
CDR3: ASSRPGDPRGGTEAF; J: TRBJ1-1; V: TRBV19
CDR3: ASTVNTGELF; J: TRBJ2-2; V: TRBV2
CDR3: ASSGRGKGNQPQH; J: TRBJ1-5; V: TRBV5-6
CDR3: ASSPTMGTGMNSPLH; J: TRBJ1-6; V: TRBV2
CDR3: ATDRDSTDTQY; J: TRBJ2-3; V: TRBV2
CDR3: ASTRDRGVNTEAF; J: TRBJ1-1; V: TRBV2
CDR3: ASSTAGNTEAF; J: TRBJ1-1; V: TRBV19
CDR3: ASSIGRAPTLNTEAF; J: TRBJ1-1; V: TRBV19
CDR3: ASSQDWGQGYSYEQY; J: TRBJ2-7; V: TRBV4-1
CDR3: ASSKENRRYYEQY; J: TRBJ2-7; V: TRBV21-1
CDR3: ASSIGAGRYGYT; J: TRBJ1-2; V: TRBV19